Following are 19 T cell receptor beta chains from one sample sequenced in a study of cytomegalovirus exposure and HLA in healthy donors. The PCR was carried out with 60 Vbeta primers and 13 Jbeta primers. Assay used: immunoSEQ multiplex PCR; TCRdb lists only in-frame clones, some missing. The sample holds around 72,000 clones; 50% to 80% are singletons and the top ten take roughly 22%. Material: PBMCs. All receptors derive from a man aged 35 to 55 in good health and CMV-seropositive.

The CDR3 protein is CASSSAGGIEKLFF. Written as DNA, the CDR3 is TGTGCCAGCAGCTCCGCAGGGGGCATTGAAAAACTGTTTTTT. The genes are TRBV11-2 and TRBJ1-4; the match to TRBD1 covers 8 bases. CDR1 SGHAT and CDR2 FQNNGV come from the germline V gene. V was pared by 4 bases and J by 7 bases, with 5 bases of the junction left unmatched. This CDR3 is built from 14 residues.

The rearrangement uses TRBV18 and TRBJ2-3, with D maybe TRBD2 (5 bases). Trimming took 2 bases from V and 4 from J, leaving 10 bases between them. The germline V gene has CDR1 KGHSH and CDR2 LQKENI. This CDR3 region has 14 residues. The CDR3 protein is CASSPGLAPDTQYF. The DNA for the CDR3 is TGTGCCAGCTCACCAGGGCTAGCCCCAGATACGCAGTATTTT. Full variable domain (remainder filled in from reference TRBV18 and TRBJ2-3): NAGVMQNPRHLVRRRGQEARLRCSPMKGHSHVYWYRQLPEEGLKFMVYLQKENIIDESGMPKERFSAEFPKEGPSILRIQQVVRGDSAAYFCASSPGLAPDTQYFGPGTRLTVL.

The table lists this clone with a count of one. The CDR3 protein is CASNDWTDNYGYTF. In DNA, the CDR3 is TGTGCCAGTAACGACTGGACAGACAACTATGGCTACACCTTC. The rearrangement joins TRBV19 to TRBJ1-2, with D possibly TRBD1 on 6 matching bases. V was pared by 7 bases and J by 2 bases, with 14 bases between. The length of the CDR3 is 14 residues. Germline CDR1 is LNHDA and CDR2 is SQIVND (reference sequence).

In this sample, this clone turned up a few times. The genes are TRBV5-6 and TRBJ1-1; 7 bases line up with TRBD1. This CDR3 is 16 amino acids long. From germline, CDR1 is SGHDT and CDR2 YYEEEE. J gave up 2 bases and V 4 bases, and 11 bases lay outside the gene matches. Here the CDR3 DNA reads TGTGCCAGCAGCGCGGTCGGGACAGCACGAAACACTGAAGCTTTCTTT. Amino acid sequence: CASSAVGTARNTEAFF.

This clone was detected a few times. This chain joins TRBV25-1 and TRBJ2-7; D possibly corresponds to TRBD2 (5 bases). Looked up from germline, CDR1 is MGHDK and CDR2 is SYGVNS. The V end was cut by 6 bases, the J end by 0 bases, with 15 bases between. This CDR3 contains 15 residues. The CDR3 sequence: CASSAGGHSSYEQYF. In DNA form, the CDR3 reads TGTGCCAGCAGCGCCGGAGGCCACAGCTCCTACGAGCAGTACTTC.

There are a few counts of this clone. This chain connects TRBV12-5 to TRBJ2-3; D might be TRBD2 (7 bases). The CDR3 runs 21 residues. V dropped 2 bases and J dropped 4 bases, with 31 bases sitting between them. Per germline, CDR1 LGHNT and CDR2 FRNRAP. The CDR3 nucleotides are TGTGCTAGTGGTTTGACCCTCGGACAGACCTGGGCCGGGACTACTCCAGATACGCAGTATTTT. Translating gives CASGLTLGQTWAGTTPDTQYF.

This chain joins TRBV2 and TRBJ2-7, with 9 nucleotides matching TRBD1. V gave up 5 bases and J gave up 3 bases; unmatched junction bases: 2. This CDR3 has 13 residues. The V gene's germline CDR1 is SNHLY and CDR2 FYNNEI. The CDR3 sequence: CASSRDRDYEQYF. The CDR3 region has the DNA TGTGCCAGCAGTCGGGACAGGGACTACGAGCAGTACTTC.

This chain connects TRBV19 to TRBJ2-7; D gene unclear. This CDR3 has 11 amino acids. Trimming shortened V by 5 bases and J by 7 bases, and 9 bases separated the two germline ends. Per germline, CDR1 LNHDA and CDR2 SQIVND (reference sequence). CDR3 coding DNA: TGTGCCAGTAGTGCCGAGAATGAGCAGTACTTC. It is translated as CASSAENEQYF. The whole variable domain, filled in from reference TRBV19 and TRBJ2-7, reads DGGITQSPKYLFRKEGQNVTLSCEQNLNHDAMYWYRQDPGQGLRLIYYSQIVNDFQKGDIAEGYSVSREKKESFPLTVTSAQKNPTAFYLCASSAENEQYFGPGTRLTVT.

The chain combines TRBV29-1 with TRBJ2-7; 9 bases are shared with TRBD1. Germline CDR1 and CDR2: SQVTM and ANQGSEA. V shed 8 bases and J 2 bases; nucleotides not matched to a gene: 4. The CDR3 consists of 12 residues. The DNA of the CDR3 is TGCAGCATACGACAGGGGGCCTACGAGCAGTACTTC. Translated: CSIRQGAYEQYF.

Only one count was recorded for this clone. This chain links TRBV30 with TRBJ1-1; D not certain. Germline V CDR1 and CDR2: GTSNPN, SVGIG (reference sequence). There are 15 residues in the CDR3. The ends were cut back, 4 bases at V and 0 bases at J, with 15 bases in the middle. The chain's CDR3 is CAWMRSNTMNTEAFF. CDR3 sequence (DNA): TGTGCCTGGATGAGGAGCAACACTATGAACACTGAAGCTTTCTTT.

This clone occurred a few times. The chain carries TRBV25-1 and TRBJ2-2; TRBD1 is a possible D gene (6 bases). The length of the CDR3 is 15 residues. Germline V gene sequence: CDR1 MGHDK, CDR2 SYGVNS. Trimming cost V 3 bases and J 4 bases, with 12 bases left between them. CDR3 loop: CASSDAGTSTGELFF. In DNA, the CDR3 is TGTGCCAGCAGTGACGCCGGGACAAGCACCGGGGAGCTGTTTTTT.

The genes are TRBV27 and TRBJ2-3, with TRBD2 identical over 7 bases. The germline V gene encodes CDR1 MNHEY and CDR2 SMNVEV (reference sequence). V gave up 4 bases and J gave up 9 bases; unmatched junction bases: 19. The CDR3 totals 17 residues. DNA for the CDR3: TGTGCCAGCAGTTCTACCTCCGGGAGCGGGGCGAGCCGGACGCAGTATTTT. This gives the protein CASSSTSGSGASRTQYF.

This clone was seen just once. The chain links TRBV2 to TRBJ2-4; no definite D call. V shed 8 bases and J shed 0 bases, with 8 bases lying between them. This CDR3 is built from 13 residues. Per germline, CDR1 SNHLY and CDR2 FYNNEI. Here the CDR3 DNA reads TGTGCCAGCTCTCAGGTAGCCAAAAACATTCAGTACTTC. Its protein is CASSQVAKNIQYF.

This rearrangement joins TRBV4-1 to TRBJ2-7; 9 bases agree with TRBD2. The CDR3 has 17 residues. V dropped 0 bases and J dropped 3; count of bases not matched to a gene: 9. Germline-derived CDR1 and CDR2 are MGHRA and YSYEKL. The CDR3 sequence: CASSQEDGGGAVYEQYF. CDR3 in DNA: TGCGCCAGCAGCCAAGAGGATGGCGGGGGGGCCGTCTACGAGCAGTACTTC.

Only a few counts were recorded for this clone. The genes are TRBV12-5 and TRBJ1-3; D not certain. V dropped 1 base and J dropped 2 bases, with 3 bases sitting between them. The CDR3 extends over 13 amino acids. Germline lookup yields CDR1 LGHNT and CDR2 FRNRAP. The CDR3 nucleotides read TGTGCTAGTGGTTTGGACACTGGAAACACCATATATTTT. Residues: CASGLDTGNTIYF.

The rearrangement uses TRBV9 and TRBJ2-2, with unresolved D. The V gene's germline CDR1 is SGDLS and CDR2 YYNGEE. The CDR3 length is 13 residues. The V end lost 1 base, the J end lost 3 bases, and 4 bases lay between the germline ends. CDR3 sequence: CASSVQDTGELFF. Written as DNA, the CDR3 is TGTGCCAGCAGCGTACAGGACACCGGGGAGCTGTTTTTT.

The V call is TRBV11-2, the J call TRBJ2-7; 7 bases align to TRBD1. Trimming at V came to 5 bases and at J to 8 bases, leaving 6 bases not matched to a gene. Germline assignment: CDR1 SGHAT and CDR2 FQNNGV. The CDR3 runs 12 residues. The CDR3 nucleotides read TGTGCCAGCAGCGGGACAGAGGCTAAGCAGTACTTC. Residues: CASSGTEAKQYF.

The V and J genes are TRBV9 and TRBJ2-5; TRBD2 is a possible D gene (5 bases). Trimming pared 2 bases from V and 4 bases from J, leaving 15 bases between. Germline lookup yields CDR1 SGDLS and CDR2 YYNGEE. The CDR3 has 15 residues. The DNA for the CDR3 is TGTGCCAGCAGCGTGACCAAGGGAGTTGGAGAGACCCAGTACTTC. Its protein product is CASSVTKGVGETQYF.

The chain combines TRBV10-3 with TRBJ1-4; D possibly corresponds to TRBD1 (6 bases). The CDR3 runs to 13 residues. With 4 bases removed from V and 5 bases from J, the gap between germline ends came to 8 bases. CDR1 is ENHRY, CDR2 SYGVKD, per germline. CDR3 amino acids: CAISGGQNEKLFF. CDR3 DNA sequence: TGTGCCATCAGTGGTGGACAGAATGAAAAACTGTTTTTT.